This T cell receptor beta chain was retrieved from a study of blood T cell repertoires in COVID-19 (dated by TCRdb to the early 2020s). Looking at the study overall: Collaborator samples came from the United States, Italy and Spain and covered acute and convalescent phases of COVID-19. A freely available public database, intended as a resource for researchers studying the immune response to SARS-CoV-2, is where the repertoires were released. The prospective study material was composed of cDNA or gDNA derived from T cells, B-cell-depleted T cells, or PBMCs. The dataset comprised deeply sampled blood TCRbeta repertoires from subjects exposed to, actively infected with, or recovered from COVID-19. Samples were obtained from the ongoing ImmuneRACE study (first 160 participants) and from 1,254 subjects provided by 6 global collaborators. Nearly every sample came with metadata listing a de-identified subject ID, COVID-19 status, age in years and sex. HLA class I and class II types, where available, came from metadata supplied by the sample provider rather than from assay-based typing.

Concerning this clone itself: The antigen it binds to is not known. No base quality information exists; no much larger clone differs at one position.

At one collaborating source in Seattle, patients were enrolled during active infection and were followed longitudinally through the course of disease. Each collaborating institution followed its own protocols to collect whole blood in K2EDTA tubes. Collaborator samples were shipped for TCRbeta analysis as frozen whole blood, isolated PBMCs, or DNA extracted from either sample type. What the work shows at the level of the full study, not this receptor alone: Clinical and demographic metadata were provided uncurated, with the amount varying by source and participant.

At the junction V is shortened by 4 bases and J by 7 bases; bases outside the gene matches: 4. The germline V gene (reference sequence) sets CDR1 to LNHDA and CDR2 to SQIVND. From the cysteine up to the phenylalanine, the CDR3 has a length of 14 residues. Just CDR3 DNA is preserved here, 42 bases in frame from base 1. The immunoSEQ Assay, a bias-controlled multiplex PCR, was used to amplify TCRbeta CDR3 regions from genomic DNA. In the original analysis: Nucleated cell counts per sample were estimated from amplification of reference gene primers within the assay. Sequence reads were collapsed and filtered to measure the absolute abundance of every unique TCRbeta CDR3 rearrangement. For each sample, productive Simpson clonality was calculated as the square root of Simpson's diversity index across productive rearrangements. TCRdb took this table from immuneACCESS and kept in-frame rearrangements with V and J called. Such tables lack part of the clones; where checked against another copy, unresolved V genes explain under half of the gap, and the rest is unexplained. The D gene and trimming were derived from the DNA, and the V and J assignments and clone size from that table. A total of a few hundred thousand clones appear in this sample, around 90% of them only once. 3.9% of the sample rests with the top ten.

The rearranged chain carries TRBV19 and TRBJ2-3, with TRBD2 identical over 11 junction bases. The TCR originated in a woman aged 55-70 years with COVID-19, enrolled during active disease. The source material was peripheral blood. The CDR3 region: CASSTTSGGNTQYF. The DNA reads TGTGCCAGTAGTACTACTAGCGGGGGAAATACGCAGTATTTT.